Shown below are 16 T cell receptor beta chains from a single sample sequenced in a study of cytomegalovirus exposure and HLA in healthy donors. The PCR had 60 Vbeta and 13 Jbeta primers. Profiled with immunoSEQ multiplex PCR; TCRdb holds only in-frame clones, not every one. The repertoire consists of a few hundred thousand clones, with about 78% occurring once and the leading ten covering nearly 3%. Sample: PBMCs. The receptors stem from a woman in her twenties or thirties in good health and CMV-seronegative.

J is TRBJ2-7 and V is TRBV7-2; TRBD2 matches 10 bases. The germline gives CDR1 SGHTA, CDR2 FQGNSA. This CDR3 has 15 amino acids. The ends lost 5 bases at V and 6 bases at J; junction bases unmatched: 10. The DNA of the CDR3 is TGTGCCAGCAGCCGCTGGAGGACTAGCGGCTTCGAGCAGTACTTC. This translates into CASSRWRTSGFEQYF.

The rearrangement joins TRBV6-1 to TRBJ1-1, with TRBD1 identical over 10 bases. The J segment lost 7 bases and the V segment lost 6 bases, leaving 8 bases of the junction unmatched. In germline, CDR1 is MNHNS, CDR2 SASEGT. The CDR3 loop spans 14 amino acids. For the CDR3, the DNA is TGTGCCAGCAGCCCAGGGACAGGGGACTGTGAAGCTTTCTTT. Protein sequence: CASSPGTGDCEAFF.

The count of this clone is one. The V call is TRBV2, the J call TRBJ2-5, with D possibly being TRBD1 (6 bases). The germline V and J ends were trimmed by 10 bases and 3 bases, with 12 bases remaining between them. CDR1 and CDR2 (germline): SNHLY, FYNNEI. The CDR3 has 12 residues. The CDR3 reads CATRDTKETQYF. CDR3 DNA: TGTGCCACCCGGGACACGAAAGAGACCCAGTACTTC.

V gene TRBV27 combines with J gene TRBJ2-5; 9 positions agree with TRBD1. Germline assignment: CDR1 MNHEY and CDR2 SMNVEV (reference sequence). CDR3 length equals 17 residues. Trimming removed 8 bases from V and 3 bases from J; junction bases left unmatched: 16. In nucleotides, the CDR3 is TGTGCCAGCCGGCCCCACCCCGGGACAGGGTTCGAAGAGACCCAGTACTTC. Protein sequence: CASRPHPGTGFEETQYF.

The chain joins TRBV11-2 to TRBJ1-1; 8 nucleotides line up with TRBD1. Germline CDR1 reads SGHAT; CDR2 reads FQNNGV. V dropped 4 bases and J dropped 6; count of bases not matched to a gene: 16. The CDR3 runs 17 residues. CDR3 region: CASSSKGIRGRPAEAFF. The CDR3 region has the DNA TGTGCCAGCAGCTCCAAGGGGATCAGGGGGCGCCCCGCTGAAGCTTTCTTT.

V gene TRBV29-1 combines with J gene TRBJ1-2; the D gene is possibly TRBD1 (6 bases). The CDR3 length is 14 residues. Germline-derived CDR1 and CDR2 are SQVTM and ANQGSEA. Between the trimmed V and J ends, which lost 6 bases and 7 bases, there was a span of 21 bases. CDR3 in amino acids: CSVQPWQGYGGYTF. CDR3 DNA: TGCAGCGTGCAGCCCTGGCAGGGGTATGGTGGCTACACCTTC.

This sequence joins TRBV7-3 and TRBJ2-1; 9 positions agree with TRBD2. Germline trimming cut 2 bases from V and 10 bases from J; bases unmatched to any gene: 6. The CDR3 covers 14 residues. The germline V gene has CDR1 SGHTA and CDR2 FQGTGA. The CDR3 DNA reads TGTGCCAGCAGCTTAGGGTCGGGACTAGCAGAGCAGTTCTTC. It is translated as CASSLGSGLAEQFF.

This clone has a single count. DNA of the CDR3: TGTGCCAGTAGTATGGGGACTAGCGGGGGAGCTTTGAAAAACATTCAGTACTTC. Its protein is CASSMGTSGGALKNIQYF. This rearrangement joins TRBV19 to TRBJ2-4; 14 bases are a match to TRBD2. This CDR3 is 18 amino acids long. V shed 3 bases and J 4 bases; nucleotides not matched to a gene: 8. From germline, CDR1 is LNHDA and CDR2 SQIVND (reference sequence).

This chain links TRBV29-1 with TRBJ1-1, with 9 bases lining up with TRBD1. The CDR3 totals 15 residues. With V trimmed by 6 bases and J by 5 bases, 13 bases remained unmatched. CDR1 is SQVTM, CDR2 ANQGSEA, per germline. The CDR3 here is CSVYLIGQGWTEAFF. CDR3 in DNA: TGCAGCGTCTACCTCATTGGACAGGGGTGGACTGAAGCTTTCTTT.

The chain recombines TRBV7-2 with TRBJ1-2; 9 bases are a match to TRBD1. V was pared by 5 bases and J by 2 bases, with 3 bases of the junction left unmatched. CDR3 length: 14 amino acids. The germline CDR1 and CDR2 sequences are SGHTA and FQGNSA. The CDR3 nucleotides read TGTGCCAGCAGCACCGGGACAGGGAACTATGGCTACACCTTC. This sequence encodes CASSTGTGNYGYTF. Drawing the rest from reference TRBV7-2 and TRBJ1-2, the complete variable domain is GAGVSQSPSNKVTEKGKDVELRCDPISGHTALYWYRQSLGQGLEFLIYFQGNSAPDKSGLPSDRFSAERTGGSVSTLTIQRTQQEDSAVYLCASSTGTGNYGYTFGSGTRLTVV.

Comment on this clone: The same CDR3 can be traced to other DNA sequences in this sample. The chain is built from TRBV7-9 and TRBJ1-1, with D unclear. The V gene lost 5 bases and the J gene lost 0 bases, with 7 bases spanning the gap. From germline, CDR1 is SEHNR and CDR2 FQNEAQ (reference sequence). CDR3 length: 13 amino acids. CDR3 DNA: TGTGCCAGCAGCCTGTACATGAACACTGAAGCTTTCTTT. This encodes CASSLYMNTEAFF.

The DNA of the CDR3 is TGTGCCGGCCGAGTGGTTCTCACAGGGGTTAACTATGGCTACACCTTC. Amino acid sequence: CAGRVVLTGVNYGYTF. The rearrangement uses TRBV28 and TRBJ1-2; 7 nucleotides line up with TRBD1. Losses at the gene ends were 11 bases for V and 1 base for J; bases not matched to a gene: 16. Germline values: CDR1 MDHEN, CDR2 SYDVKM. This CDR3 contains 16 residues.

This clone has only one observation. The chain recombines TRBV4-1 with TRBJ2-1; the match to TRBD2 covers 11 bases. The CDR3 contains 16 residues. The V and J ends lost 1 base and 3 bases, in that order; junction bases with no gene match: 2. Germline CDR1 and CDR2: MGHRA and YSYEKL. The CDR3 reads CASSQGTSGGYNEQFF. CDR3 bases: TGCGCCAGCAGCCAAGGTACTAGCGGGGGCTACAATGAGCAGTTCTTC.

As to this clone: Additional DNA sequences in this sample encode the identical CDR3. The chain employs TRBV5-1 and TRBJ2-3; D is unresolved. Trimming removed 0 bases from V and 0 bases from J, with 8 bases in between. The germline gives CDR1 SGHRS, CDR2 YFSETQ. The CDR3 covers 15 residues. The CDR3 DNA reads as TGCGCCAGCAGCTTGGGCCACTCTAGCACAGATACGCAGTATTTT. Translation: CASSLGHSSTDTQYF.

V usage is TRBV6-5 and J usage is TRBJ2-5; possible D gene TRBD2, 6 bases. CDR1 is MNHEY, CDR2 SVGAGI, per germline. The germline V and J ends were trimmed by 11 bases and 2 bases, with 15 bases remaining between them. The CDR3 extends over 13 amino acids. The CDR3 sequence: CAGIGRGQETQYF. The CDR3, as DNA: TGTGCCGGCATAGGGCGGGGACAAGAGACCCAGTACTTC.

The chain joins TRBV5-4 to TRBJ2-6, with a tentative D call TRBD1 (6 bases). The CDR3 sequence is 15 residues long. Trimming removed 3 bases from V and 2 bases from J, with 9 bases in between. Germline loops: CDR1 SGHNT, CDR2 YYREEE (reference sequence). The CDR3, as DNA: TGTGCCAGCAGCTCTACAGGGACTGGGGCCAACGTCCTGACTTTC. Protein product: CASSSTGTGANVLTF.